This TCR beta chain was recovered during a study of regulatory T cells in long-lasting Graves disease. Study summary: Freshly diagnosed Graves' patients had used antithyroid drugs for under 3 months.

Remarks on this clonotype: What it recognizes is unknown.

Researchers made TCR beta libraries by using iRepertoire HTBI primers and running Arm-PCR on CDR3 regions. TCRdb ran MiXCR on the multiplex PCR reads and lists one entry per CDR3 protein. Of approximately 440,000 distinct CDR3 sequences listed, roughly 17% are singletons. CDR1 and CDR2 (germline): SGHKS, YYEKEE (reference sequence). Trimming at V came to 4 bases and at J to 5 bases, leaving 14 bases not matched to a gene. The CDR3 is 17 amino acids. General study points: Accuracy may have been reduced by the small sample size. Persistent cases favored TRBV28, TRBJ1-2 and TRBJ2-5.

The time point is: newly diagnosed GD, antithyroid drugs for less than 3 months. From PBMCs, RNA was extracted and then used to make the TCR library. A further study also used this sample, focusing on T cells in Graves' hyperthyroidism and ophthalmopathy. That investigation notes: Clinical symptoms, serum thyroxine and TRAb, thyroid ultrasound and orbital computed tomography together formed the diagnostic basis.

The chain recombines TRBV5-5 with TRBJ2-2, with 7 bases lining up with TRBD1. Sequenced here: peripheral blood mononuclear cells (PBMCs), sampled at new diagnosis, from a patient treated with antithyroid drugs. The TCR sequence derives from a man aged 40-55 years with Graves disease. The DNA for the CDR3 is TGTGCCAGCAGCCACGAGCCGGCAGGGGGAAAAACCGGGGAGCTGTTTTTT. As protein: CASSHEPAGGKTGELFF.